The rows below give T cell receptor beta chains drawn from one sample of a study of shared clonotypes between healthy human individuals. Measured with immunoSEQ multiplex PCR; TCRdb has only the in-frame clones, and not every one. The table shows around 550,000 clones, with approximately 95% occurring only once. The sample comprised naive CD8+ T cells sorted from blood. The receptors originated from a woman in her thirties in good health. The CDR3 runs from the conserved cysteine through the conserved F or W. Fields, in order: D gene, V gene, clone size, J gene, CDR3 protein, CDR3 DNA. D genes are given only for firm matches. Rows may omit the clone size; those that give it use once, few, many or a size class.

d_gene: .; v_gene: TRBV27; abundance: .; j_gene: TRBJ1-2; CDR3aa: CASSLDIGSYGYTF; CDR3nt: TGTGCCAGCAGTTTAGACATCGGGTCCTATGGCTACACCTTC
d_gene: .; v_gene: TRBV4-1; abundance: .; j_gene: TRBJ1-1; CDR3aa: CASSQASMNTEAFF; CDR3nt: TGCGCCAGCAGCCAAGCCAGCATGAACACTGAAGCTTTCTTT
d_gene: .; v_gene: TRBV5-4; abundance: few; j_gene: TRBJ1-2; CDR3aa: CASSLEAGYTF; CDR3nt: TGTGCCAGCAGCTTGGAGGCTGGCTACACCTTC
d_gene: .; v_gene: TRBV6-1; abundance: once; j_gene: TRBJ1-1; CDR3aa: CASRTGFTEAFF; CDR3nt: TGTGCCAGCAGGACGGGGTTCACTGAAGCTTTCTTT
d_gene: .; v_gene: TRBV28; abundance: .; j_gene: TRBJ1-2; CDR3aa: CASRGEPNYGYTF; CDR3nt: TGTGCCAGCAGGGGGGAGCCCAACTATGGCTACACCTTC
d_gene: TRBD1; v_gene: TRBV5-4; abundance: .; j_gene: TRBJ2-7; CDR3aa: CASSFRQGNYEQYF; CDR3nt: TGTGCCAGCAGCTTTAGACAGGGAAACTACGAGCAGTACTTC
d_gene: .; v_gene: TRBV7-6; abundance: .; j_gene: TRBJ1-4; CDR3aa: CASRQDWNEEKLFF; CDR3nt: TGTGCCAGCAGGCAAGACTGGAATGAGGAAAAACTGTTTTTT
d_gene: .; v_gene: TRBV10-1; abundance: .; j_gene: TRBJ1-1; CDR3aa: CASSESGGWGTEAFF; CDR3nt: TGCGCCAGCAGTGAGTCGGGTGGTTGGGGCACTGAAGCTTTCTTT
d_gene: TRBD2; v_gene: TRBV30; abundance: .; j_gene: TRBJ2-7; CDR3aa: CAWTSGYSYEQYF; CDR3nt: TGTGCCTGGACTAGCGGATATTCCTACGAGCAGTACTTC
d_gene: .; v_gene: TRBV5-6; abundance: .; j_gene: TRBJ2-7; CDR3aa: CASSPKSELAALYEQYF; CDR3nt: TGTGCCAGCAGCCCCAAGAGTGAACTGGCGGCGCTATACGAGCAGTACTTC
d_gene: .; v_gene: TRBV7-8; abundance: .; j_gene: TRBJ2-7; CDR3aa: CASSLGKPDSYEQYF; CDR3nt: TGTGCCAGCAGCTTAGGCAAACCGGACTCCTACGAGCAGTACTTC
d_gene: .; v_gene: TRBV4-1; abundance: .; j_gene: TRBJ2-1; CDR3aa: CASSQVAGPTYNEQFF; CDR3nt: TGCGCCAGCAGCCAAGTGGCGGGGCCAACCTACAATGAGCAGTTCTTC
d_gene: .; v_gene: TRBV7-9; abundance: .; j_gene: TRBJ2-7; CDR3aa: CASRALYEQYF; CDR3nt: TGTGCCAGCCGAGCCCTCTACGAGCAGTACTTC
d_gene: TRBD1; v_gene: TRBV5-8; abundance: .; j_gene: TRBJ2-7; CDR3aa: CASSLPGQGMSEQYF; CDR3nt: TGTGCCAGCAGCTTGCCGGGACAGGGTATGAGTGAGCAGTACTTC
d_gene: .; v_gene: TRBV2; abundance: .; j_gene: TRBJ1-5; CDR3aa: CASSVGVFSSNQPQHF; CDR3nt: TGTGCCAGCAGTGTGGGGGTCTTCTCGAGCAATCAGCCCCAGCATTTT
d_gene: TRBD1; v_gene: TRBV5-4; abundance: .; j_gene: TRBJ2-1; CDR3aa: CASSLQGGNEQFF; CDR3nt: TGTGCCAGCAGCTTACAGGGGGGAAATGAGCAGTTCTTC
d_gene: .; v_gene: TRBV19; abundance: .; j_gene: TRBJ2-7; CDR3aa: CASSPRVTSRGDEQYF; CDR3nt: TGTGCCAGTAGCCCCCGGGTTACTTCGAGAGGGGACGAGCAGTACTTC
d_gene: .; v_gene: TRBV5-8; abundance: .; j_gene: TRBJ2-7; CDR3aa: CASSLDGGSSYEQYF; CDR3nt: TGTGCCAGCAGCTTGGACGGCGGTTCCTCCTACGAGCAGTACTTC
d_gene: .; v_gene: TRBV2; abundance: .; j_gene: TRBJ1-2; CDR3aa: CATSLQFSNYGYTF; CDR3nt: TGTGCCACCTCCCTACAGTTTTCGAACTATGGCTACACCTTC
d_gene: .; v_gene: TRBV11-2; abundance: few; j_gene: TRBJ2-7; CDR3aa: CASSLDPLYEQYF; CDR3nt: TGTGCCAGCAGCTTAGATCCCCTTTACGAGCAGTACTTC
d_gene: .; v_gene: TRBV6-1; abundance: .; j_gene: TRBJ2-1; CDR3aa: CASSEVSWRKLGYNEQFF; CDR3nt: TGTGCCAGCAGTGAAGTTTCTTGGCGGAAATTAGGGTACAATGAGCAGTTCTTC
d_gene: .; v_gene: TRBV19; abundance: .; j_gene: TRBJ2-7; CDR3aa: CASSMGGGFSYEQYF; CDR3nt: TGTGCCAGTAGTATGGGTGGGGGCTTCTCCTACGAGCAGTACTTC
d_gene: TRBD1; v_gene: TRBV27; abundance: .; j_gene: TRBJ1-2; CDR3aa: CASSGQGGHYGYTF; CDR3nt: TGTGCCAGCAGTGGACAGGGTGGTCACTATGGCTACACCTTC
d_gene: .; v_gene: TRBV7-9; abundance: .; j_gene: TRBJ2-7; CDR3aa: CASSLKVSQIYEQYF; CDR3nt: TGTGCCAGCAGCTTAAAGGTTAGCCAAATCTACGAGCAGTACTTC
d_gene: .; v_gene: TRBV4-1; abundance: .; j_gene: TRBJ2-2; CDR3aa: CASSQDLETGNTGELFF; CDR3nt: TGCGCCAGCAGCCAAGATCTGGAGACAGGGAACACCGGGGAGCTGTTTTTT
d_gene: .; v_gene: TRBV25-1; abundance: .; j_gene: TRBJ2-7; CDR3aa: CASSESGGFYEQYF; CDR3nt: TGTGCCAGCAGTGAATCTGGCGGCTTCTACGAGCAGTACTTC
d_gene: TRBD1; v_gene: TRBV4-1; abundance: .; j_gene: TRBJ2-5; CDR3aa: CASSQRDSGETQYF; CDR3nt: TGCGCCAGCAGCCAACGGGACAGCGGAGAGACCCAGTACTTC
d_gene: .; v_gene: TRBV5-4; abundance: .; j_gene: TRBJ2-5; CDR3aa: CASSEKRETQYF; CDR3nt: TGTGCCAGCAGCGAAAAAAGAGAGACCCAGTACTTC
d_gene: .; v_gene: TRBV28; abundance: .; j_gene: TRBJ2-2; CDR3aa: CASSFEGAPDTGELFF; CDR3nt: TGTGCCAGCAGTTTCGAAGGCGCCCCAGACACCGGGGAGCTGTTTTTT
d_gene: TRBD2; v_gene: TRBV27; abundance: once; j_gene: TRBJ2-1; CDR3aa: CASSPHLAGEVDNEQFF; CDR3nt: TGTGCCAGCAGTCCCCACTTAGCGGGAGAGGTCGACAATGAGCAGTTCTTC
d_gene: .; v_gene: TRBV6-1; abundance: .; j_gene: TRBJ2-7; CDR3aa: CASSGSTSYEQYF; CDR3nt: TGTGCCAGCAGTGGGTCCACCTCCTACGAGCAGTACTTC
d_gene: .; v_gene: TRBV10-2; abundance: once; j_gene: TRBJ1-3; CDR3aa: CASSEDVLDESGNTIYF; CDR3nt: TGCGCCAGCAGTGAGGACGTTTTAGATGAATCTGGAAACACCATATATTTT
d_gene: .; v_gene: TRBV2; abundance: .; j_gene: TRBJ2-4; CDR3aa: CASSPFGGVRGAENIQYF; CDR3nt: TGTGCCAGCAGCCCGTTTGGTGGTGTGCGGGGCGCGGAAAACATTCAGTACTTC
d_gene: .; v_gene: TRBV27; abundance: once; j_gene: TRBJ1-4; CDR3aa: CASSPGRDYEKLFF; CDR3nt: TGTGCCAGCAGCCCGGGACGGGATTATGAAAAACTGTTTTTT
d_gene: TRBD1; v_gene: TRBV19; abundance: once; j_gene: TRBJ1-4; CDR3aa: CAATDRGGEKLFF; CDR3nt: TGTGCCGCCACGGACAGGGGCGGTGAAAAACTGTTTTTT
d_gene: .; v_gene: TRBV7-9; abundance: .; j_gene: TRBJ2-7; CDR3aa: CASSLAWAGYYEQYF; CDR3nt: TGTGCCAGCAGCTTAGCGTGGGCAGGGTACTACGAGCAGTACTTC
d_gene: TRBD2; v_gene: TRBV28; abundance: .; j_gene: TRBJ2-2; CDR3aa: CASSLAGLATGELFF; CDR3nt: TGTGCCAGCAGTTTAGCTGGACTAGCCACCGGGGAGCTGTTTTTT
d_gene: .; v_gene: TRBV5-1; abundance: .; j_gene: TRBJ1-1; CDR3aa: CASSLRRLNTEAFF; CDR3nt: TGCGCCAGCAGCTTGAGGCGGCTGAACACTGAAGCTTTCTTT
d_gene: .; v_gene: TRBV27; abundance: .; j_gene: TRBJ2-5; CDR3aa: CASSWGAGAQETQYF; CDR3nt: TGTGCCAGCAGTTGGGGTGCAGGGGCCCAAGAGACCCAGTACTTC
d_gene: .; v_gene: TRBV5-6; abundance: .; j_gene: TRBJ2-6; CDR3aa: CASSAWGFPPSGANVLTF; CDR3nt: TGTGCCAGCAGCGCGTGGGGGTTTCCCCCTTCTGGGGCCAACGTCCTGACTTTC
d_gene: .; v_gene: TRBV27; abundance: .; j_gene: TRBJ2-1; CDR3aa: CASWGSSYNEQFF; CDR3nt: TGTGCCTCCTGGGGGAGCTCCTACAATGAGCAGTTCTTC
d_gene: .; v_gene: TRBV7-8; abundance: .; j_gene: TRBJ2-2; CDR3aa: CASFAGTLSGELFF; CDR3nt: TGTGCCAGCTTCGCTGGGACGCTGTCCGGGGAGCTGTTTTTT
d_gene: .; v_gene: TRBV6-5; abundance: .; j_gene: TRBJ2-7; CDR3aa: CASSYSDSTYEQYF; CDR3nt: TGTGCCAGCAGTTACTCCGACAGTACCTACGAGCAGTACTTC
d_gene: TRBD2; v_gene: TRBV6-6; abundance: .; j_gene: TRBJ2-7; CDR3aa: CASMGWTSGSSYEQYF; CDR3nt: TGTGCCAGCATGGGGTGGACTAGCGGATCCTCCTACGAGCAGTACTTC
d_gene: .; v_gene: TRBV19; abundance: .; j_gene: TRBJ1-5; CDR3aa: CASSIWGAQPQHF; CDR3nt: TGTGCCAGTAGTATTTGGGGGGCGCAACCCCAGCATTTT
d_gene: .; v_gene: TRBV29-1; abundance: .; j_gene: TRBJ1-1; CDR3aa: CSVAGGRNTEAFF; CDR3nt: TGCAGCGTTGCTGGGGGAAGAAACACTGAAGCTTTCTTT
d_gene: .; v_gene: TRBV12-2; abundance: .; j_gene: TRBJ1-5; CDR3aa: CASRLGWGGQPQHF; CDR3nt: TGTGCAAGTCGCTTAGGTTGGGGTGGTCAGCCCCAGCATTTT
d_gene: .; v_gene: TRBV11-2; abundance: .; j_gene: TRBJ2-7; CDR3aa: CASSYDSSTQQYF; CDR3nt: TGTGCCAGCAGCTACGACAGCTCTACGCAGCAGTACTTC
d_gene: .; v_gene: TRBV19; abundance: .; j_gene: TRBJ1-1; CDR3aa: CATTGTYTEAFF; CDR3nt: TGTGCCACAACCGGGACGTACACTGAAGCTTTCTTT
d_gene: TRBD2; v_gene: TRBV11-2; abundance: .; j_gene: TRBJ2-5; CDR3aa: CASSLVLAGETQYF; CDR3nt: TGTGCCAGCAGCTTAGTTTTAGCGGGAGAGACCCAGTACTTC
d_gene: .; v_gene: TRBV11-2; abundance: .; j_gene: TRBJ1-4; CDR3aa: CASSLEGFNNEKLFF; CDR3nt: TGTGCCAGCAGCTTAGAGGGCTTTAATAATGAAAAACTGTTTTTT
d_gene: TRBD2; v_gene: TRBV7-6; abundance: .; j_gene: TRBJ2-2; CDR3aa: CASSLLPGGEETGELFF; CDR3nt: TGTGCCAGCAGCTTATTGCCGGGAGGAGAGGAGACCGGGGAGCTGTTTTTT
d_gene: TRBD1; v_gene: TRBV27; abundance: .; j_gene: TRBJ1-2; CDR3aa: CASSFAGTGVGGYTF; CDR3nt: TGTGCCAGCAGTTTCGCCGGGACAGGGGTGGGGGGCTACACCTTC
d_gene: .; v_gene: TRBV2; abundance: .; j_gene: TRBJ1-5; CDR3aa: CASRVGGQGNQPQHF; CDR3nt: TGTGCCAGCAGGGTGGGGGGGCAAGGCAATCAGCCCCAGCATTTT
d_gene: .; v_gene: TRBV7-9; abundance: .; j_gene: TRBJ1-1; CDR3aa: CASSPGTLNTEAFF; CDR3nt: TGTGCCAGCAGCCCCGGGACGTTGAACACTGAAGCTTTCTTT
d_gene: .; v_gene: TRBV27; abundance: .; j_gene: TRBJ2-3; CDR3aa: CASSITRGTDTQYF; CDR3nt: TGTGCCAGCAGTATCACTAGAGGCACAGATACGCAGTATTTT
d_gene: .; v_gene: TRBV28; abundance: few; j_gene: TRBJ1-2; CDR3aa: CGTGTYYGYTF; CDR3nt: TGTGGGACGGGTACCTACTATGGCTACACCTTC